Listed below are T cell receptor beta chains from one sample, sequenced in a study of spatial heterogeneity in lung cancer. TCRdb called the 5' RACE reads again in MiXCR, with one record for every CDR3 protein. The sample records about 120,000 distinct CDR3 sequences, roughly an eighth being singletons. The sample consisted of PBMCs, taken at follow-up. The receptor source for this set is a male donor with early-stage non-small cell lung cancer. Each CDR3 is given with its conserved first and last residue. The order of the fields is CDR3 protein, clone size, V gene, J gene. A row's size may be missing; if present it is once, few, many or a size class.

cdr3_aa: CASSLGQASNQPQHF
clone_size: -
v_call: TRBV6-2/TRBV6-3
j_call: TRBJ1-5

cdr3_aa: CACSPTGGSSYGYTF
clone_size: -
v_call: TRBV12-3/TRBV12-4
j_call: TRBJ1-2

cdr3_aa: CASSETAVQASGANVLTF
clone_size: -
v_call: TRBV2
j_call: TRBJ2-6

cdr3_aa: CASSYQGTGVGGYTF
clone_size: many
v_call: TRBV28
j_call: TRBJ1-2

cdr3_aa: CASSLVSYEQYF
clone_size: many
v_call: TRBV12-3/TRBV12-4
j_call: TRBJ2-7

cdr3_aa: CASSSHLRPNTGELFF
clone_size: many
v_call: TRBV7-9
j_call: TRBJ2-2

cdr3_aa: CASSSPWHGETQYF
clone_size: few
v_call: TRBV19
j_call: TRBJ2-5

cdr3_aa: CASKRTGPSPLHF
clone_size: many
v_call: TRBV6-2/TRBV6-3
j_call: TRBJ1-6

cdr3_aa: CATSTFLSGGRGDTQYF
clone_size: few
v_call: TRBV15
j_call: TRBJ2-3

cdr3_aa: CASRDRFYDEQFF
clone_size: once
v_call: TRBV6-5
j_call: TRBJ2-1

cdr3_aa: CASSPGLAGVNEQFF
clone_size: many
v_call: TRBV19
j_call: TRBJ2-1

cdr3_aa: CASSPLISNSPLHF
clone_size: few
v_call: TRBV28
j_call: TRBJ1-6

cdr3_aa: CASSLGHGNTEAFF
clone_size: few
v_call: TRBV7-9
j_call: TRBJ1-1

cdr3_aa: CATLGQNNSPLHF
clone_size: -
v_call: TRBV6-6
j_call: TRBJ1-6

cdr3_aa: CASSSGGRNTEAFF
clone_size: -
v_call: TRBV7-2
j_call: TRBJ1-1

cdr3_aa: CASSQESGAPFPKFHF
clone_size: -
v_call: TRBV4-1
j_call: TRBJ1-6

cdr3_aa: CASSLDSGGARPDTQYF
clone_size: -
v_call: TRBV6-2/TRBV6-3
j_call: TRBJ2-3

cdr3_aa: CASSIVGLGNTEAFF
clone_size: many
v_call: TRBV7-2
j_call: TRBJ1-1

cdr3_aa: CASSRLGKANYGYTF
clone_size: -
v_call: TRBV28
j_call: TRBJ1-2

cdr3_aa: CASSPGQGRSPLHF
clone_size: few
v_call: TRBV9
j_call: TRBJ1-6

cdr3_aa: CASSILPEETQYF
clone_size: few
v_call: TRBV19
j_call: TRBJ2-5

cdr3_aa: CASNTGTLNTEAFF
clone_size: -
v_call: TRBV7-9
j_call: TRBJ1-1

cdr3_aa: CASRNPGPNEKLFF
clone_size: many
v_call: TRBV28
j_call: TRBJ1-4

cdr3_aa: CSARDPQGAVYGYTF
clone_size: few
v_call: TRBV20-1
j_call: TRBJ1-2

cdr3_aa: CASREKSSTEAFF
clone_size: -
v_call: TRBV6-1
j_call: TRBJ1-1

cdr3_aa: CSVLGSTYEQYF
clone_size: many
v_call: TRBV29-1
j_call: TRBJ2-7

cdr3_aa: CASRKGGPLETQYF
clone_size: many
v_call: TRBV6-2/TRBV6-3
j_call: TRBJ2-5

cdr3_aa: CASSHSSYEQYF
clone_size: many
v_call: TRBV27
j_call: TRBJ2-7

cdr3_aa: CASRPGTGKNIQYF
clone_size: -
v_call: TRBV2
j_call: TRBJ2-4

cdr3_aa: CASSQVVGSDSSYEQYF
clone_size: -
v_call: TRBV4-2
j_call: TRBJ2-7

cdr3_aa: CASSGGGQGSTEAFF
clone_size: many
v_call: TRBV9
j_call: TRBJ1-1

cdr3_aa: CASSEGQVSNQPQHF
clone_size: many
v_call: TRBV25-1
j_call: TRBJ1-5

cdr3_aa: CASSLGTYSEQYF
clone_size: once
v_call: TRBV5-4
j_call: TRBJ2-7

cdr3_aa: CASSYARDTEAFF
clone_size: few
v_call: TRBV6-6
j_call: TRBJ1-1

cdr3_aa: CASSTGGRSTEAFF
clone_size: -
v_call: TRBV28
j_call: TRBJ1-1

cdr3_aa: CASSIAGTAQETQYF
clone_size: few
v_call: TRBV5-6
j_call: TRBJ2-5

cdr3_aa: CASSLNSGGGTGELFF
clone_size: few
v_call: TRBV7-7
j_call: TRBJ2-2

cdr3_aa: CASSLVPLGLGTDTQYF
clone_size: many
v_call: TRBV5-5
j_call: TRBJ2-3

cdr3_aa: CASSLTGQDNQPQHF
clone_size: -
v_call: TRBV7-2
j_call: TRBJ1-5

cdr3_aa: CATRTGPNTEAFF
clone_size: few
v_call: TRBV10-3
j_call: TRBJ1-1

cdr3_aa: CASSQLAGGLTYEQYF
clone_size: -
v_call: TRBV4-2
j_call: TRBJ2-7

cdr3_aa: CVSSPLRQGAYEQYF
clone_size: -
v_call: TRBV7-9
j_call: TRBJ2-7

cdr3_aa: CASSWEMGQPQHF
clone_size: -
v_call: TRBV5-5
j_call: TRBJ1-5

cdr3_aa: CSARDRDRGNIQYF
clone_size: -
v_call: TRBV20-1
j_call: TRBJ2-4